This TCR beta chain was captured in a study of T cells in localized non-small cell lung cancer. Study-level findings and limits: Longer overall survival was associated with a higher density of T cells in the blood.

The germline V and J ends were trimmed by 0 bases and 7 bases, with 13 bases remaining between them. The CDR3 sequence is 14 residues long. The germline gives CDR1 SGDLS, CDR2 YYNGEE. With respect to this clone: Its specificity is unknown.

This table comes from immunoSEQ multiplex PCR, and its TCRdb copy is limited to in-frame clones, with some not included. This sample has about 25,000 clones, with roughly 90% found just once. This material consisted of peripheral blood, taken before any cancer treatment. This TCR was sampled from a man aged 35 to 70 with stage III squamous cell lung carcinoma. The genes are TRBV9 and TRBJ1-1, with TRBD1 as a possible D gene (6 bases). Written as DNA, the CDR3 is TGTGCCAGCAGCGTAGGGGGGCGAGGGGGTGAAGCTTTCTTT. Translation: CASSVGGRGGEAFF.